This TCR beta chain was identified during a study of T cell changes during pregnancy in multiple sclerosis. Germline V gene data show CDR1 as GTSNPN and CDR2 as SVGIG (reference sequence). There are 13 residues in the CDR3. V lost 3 bases and J lost 3, with 9 bases in between. The table came from immunoSEQ multiplex PCR; TCRdb's copy has only in-frame clones and leaves some out. The table records 50,000 or so clones, 85% to 95% of them present only once. This TCR came from a female donor with multiple sclerosis, enrolled in a pregnancy study. The material sequenced was CD4+ T cells from peripheral blood mononuclear cells, taken before pregnancy. The chain couples TRBV30 to TRBJ1-3, with no clear D. CDR3 region: CAWSRNSGNTIYF. CDR3 sequence (DNA): TGTGCCTGGAGCCGAAACAGTGGAAACACCATATATTTT.